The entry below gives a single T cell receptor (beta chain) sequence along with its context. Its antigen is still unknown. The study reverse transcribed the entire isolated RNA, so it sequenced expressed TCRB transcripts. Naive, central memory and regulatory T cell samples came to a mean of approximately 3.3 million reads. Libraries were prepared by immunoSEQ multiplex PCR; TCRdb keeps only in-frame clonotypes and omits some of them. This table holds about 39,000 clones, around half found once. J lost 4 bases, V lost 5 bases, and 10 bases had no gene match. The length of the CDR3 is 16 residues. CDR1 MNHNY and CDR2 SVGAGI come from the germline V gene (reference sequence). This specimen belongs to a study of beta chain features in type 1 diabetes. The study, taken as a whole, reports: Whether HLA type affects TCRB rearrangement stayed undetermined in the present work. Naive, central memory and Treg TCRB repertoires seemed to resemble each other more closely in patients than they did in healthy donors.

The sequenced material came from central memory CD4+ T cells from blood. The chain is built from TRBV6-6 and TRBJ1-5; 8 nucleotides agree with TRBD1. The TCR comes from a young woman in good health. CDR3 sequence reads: CASSQRQGQGNQPQHF. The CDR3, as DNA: TGTGCCAGCAGTCAACGACAGGGGCAAGGAAATCAGCCCCAGCATTTT.